This TCR beta chain was obtained from a study of metastatic and nonmetastatic thyroid tumors. Study-wide background: Both malignant and benign thyroid patients supplied peripheral blood and tumor or nodule tissue samples, across which the repertoires of these patients were then compared.

Whole-study findings and limits: TCR beta diversity was reportedly significantly higher in malignant thyroid tumors than benign nodules, in blood and tumor.

In the original workflow: Across clinicopathological groups, CDR3 differences served as the basis for building a distant-metastasis classifier for papillary thyroid cancer. Via MiXCR, TCRdb re-called the PCR reads. The V and J calls were determined by TCRdb, not by the authors. The sample includes over 20,000 clones, about 30% seen only once; the top ten take 14%. CDR1 and CDR2 (germline): SNHLY, FYNNEI. Unmatched junction bases numbered 8, after V lost 1 base and J lost 3 bases. This CDR3 is 16 amino acids long. Each patient came to thyroid surgery without any prior treatment (of any kind). This clone was found many times. Its matching antigen is unknown.

The chain has TRBV2 and TRBJ2-5; 7 nucleotides align to TRBD2. Sequencing was performed on tumor tissue. The TCR originated in a male donor with papillary thyroid cancer or a benign thyroid nodule (not recorded which). Some clones in this sample may be carry-over from other donors' samples. The CDR3: CASSEVRPGTKETQYF. DNA of the CDR3: TGTGCCAGCAGTGAAGTTAGGCCAGGGACTAAAGAGACCCAGTACTTC.